This record concerns one TCR beta chain sequence. The read stops 3 residues short of the end of the CDR3; the missing end is completed from the germline J gene. Germline values: CDR1 SGHTA, CDR2 FQGNSA. The CDR3 has 15 amino acids. Sequenced by immunoSEQ multiplex PCR; TCRdb stores in-frame clones only, minus some. The sample shows some 40,000 clones, and less than 6% sits with its ten largest clones. The source of the sample is a study of T cells in women clearing cervical HPV infection. Sequenced: blood buffy coat. The chain carries TRBV7-2 and TRBJ2-4; TRBD1 agrees at 10 bases. The source of this sequence is a woman aged 18 to 75 with a cervical HPV16 infection that either progressed to CIN3+ or cleared (not recorded which). CDR3 DNA, as far as it was read: TGTGCCAGCAGCCCGACAGGGGGCGGCGGCTATGGT. Translating it yields CASSPTGGGGYG. The CDR3 as a whole reads CASSPTGGGGYGQYF.